This T cell receptor beta chain was profiled in a study of cytotoxic CD8 clonotypes in ibrutinib-treated CLL listed by TCRdb under 2021. In the study overall: The cohort included approximately 15 treatment-naive and under 13 relapsed/refractory patients; roughly 17 were IGHV unmutated. Patients were still on ibrutinib when every remission and progressive disease sample was collected. Cryopreserved peripheral blood mononuclear cells were collected before treatment, at response, and at either disease progression or sustained remission. Of the approximately 87 people in the trial, 26 had longitudinal samples available. Samples at response were collected after a median of roughly 13 months of treatment, with a range of about 6 to 36 months. On average, each sample had roughly 250,000 productive templates and roughly 95,000 productive rearrangements. Partial responses were observed in 24 patients and complete responses in 2; after a median follow-up of 68 months, remission was maintained in 14 patients and progression was observed in roughly 12.

This clone has a handful of counts. Its antigen is unknown. Per-base quality was not reported, and no clone a single base away is much larger than it. A MiSeq instrument was used for deep resolution sequencing, which targeted depths ranging from 1 in 1 million up to 1 in 200,000 T cells, with coverage averaging 10x for each clonotype. The immunoSEQ hsTCRB Kit was used to generate the TCR beta libraries. The original methods were these. Data were analyzed with ImmunoSEQ Data Assistant and ImmunoSEQ Analyzer, with V, D and J genes assigned per IMGT definitions. Clonality, with values ranging from 0 to 1, was calculated as one minus the normalized Shannon entropy of productive rearrangement frequencies. Public clonotype analysis was restricted to overrepresented clonotypes comprising at least 0.05% of each patient's repertoire. Repertoires from some twelve age-matched healthy donors in immuneACCESS were used as clonality controls. In its TCRdb copy, this immuneACCESS table keeps in-frame sequences only and misses some clones. Where compared with another copy, unresolved V genes explain less than half of these, and the others have no known cause. For V, J and clone size, that table is used; D and trimming come from the DNA. For this sample there are about 50,000 clones; 50% to 65% appear just once. The top ten clones comprise under 35% of the sample.

Between the V and J ends, shortened by 2 bases and 3 bases respectively, the junction contains 10 bases. The germline V gene encodes CDR1 MNHNS and CDR2 SASEGT. The CDR3 holds 14 amino acids from the cysteine to the phenylalanine. The read is trimmed to its CDR3 DNA, 42 bases read in frame from base 1. Overall results and qualifications from the work: Sampling times were not matched between patients in sustained remission and patients whose disease was progressing, and lymph node repertoires were not examined. Baseline clonality exceeded that of age-matched healthy donors and correlated strongly with circulating CD8+ T-cell counts. Public clonotypes were found to be uncommon and were observed to contract or remain stable during treatment; the increase in clonality was shown to reflect expansion of private clonotypes at ibrutinib response. Clonality rose at ibrutinib response, remained stable during sustained remission, and dropped back toward baseline at progression.

The time point label corresponds to: around 25 months on ibrutinib. Approximately 2 micrograms of genomic DNA were extracted from cryopreserved PBMCs for TCR beta library preparation. Longitudinal blood samples from CLL patients on ibrutinib monotherapy underwent high-throughput TCR beta sequencing. The patients took part in an open-label, single-center phase 2 trial of ibrutinib monotherapy. The origin of this receptor is a human donor with chronic lymphocytic leukemia. This sequence uses TRBV6-1 and TRBJ1-1; the D gene is not confidently resolved. The material sequenced was PBMCs, taken after 24 months of ibrutinib treatment. In nucleotides, the sequence is TGTGCCAGCAGTGAAACGGGGAGGGACACTGAAGCTTTCTTT. Its protein reads: CASSETGRDTEAFF.